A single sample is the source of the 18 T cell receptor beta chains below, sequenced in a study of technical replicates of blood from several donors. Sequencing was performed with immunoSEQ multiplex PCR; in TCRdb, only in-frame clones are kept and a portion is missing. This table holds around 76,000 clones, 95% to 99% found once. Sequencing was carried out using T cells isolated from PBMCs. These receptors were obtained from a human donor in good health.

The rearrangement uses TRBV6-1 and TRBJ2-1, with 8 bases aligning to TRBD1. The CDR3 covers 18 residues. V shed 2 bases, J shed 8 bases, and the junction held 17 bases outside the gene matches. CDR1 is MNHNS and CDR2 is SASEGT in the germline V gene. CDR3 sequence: CASSEFVNYRGAEDEQFF. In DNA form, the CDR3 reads TGTGCCAGCAGTGAATTTGTTAACTACAGGGGGGCGGAGGATGAGCAGTTCTTC.

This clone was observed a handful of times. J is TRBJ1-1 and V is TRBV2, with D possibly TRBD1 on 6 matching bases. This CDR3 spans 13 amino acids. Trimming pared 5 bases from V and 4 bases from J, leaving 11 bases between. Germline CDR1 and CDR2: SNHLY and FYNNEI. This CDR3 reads CASSYRGFTEAFF. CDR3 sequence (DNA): TGTGCCAGCAGTTATAGGGGGTTCACTGAAGCTTTCTTT.

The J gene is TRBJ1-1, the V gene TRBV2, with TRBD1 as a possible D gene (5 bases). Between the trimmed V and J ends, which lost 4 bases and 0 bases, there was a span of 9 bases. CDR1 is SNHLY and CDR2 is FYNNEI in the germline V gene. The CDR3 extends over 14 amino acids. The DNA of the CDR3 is TGTGCCAGCAGTGCCCAGGGCATGAACACTGAAGCTTTCTTT. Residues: CASSAQGMNTEAFF.

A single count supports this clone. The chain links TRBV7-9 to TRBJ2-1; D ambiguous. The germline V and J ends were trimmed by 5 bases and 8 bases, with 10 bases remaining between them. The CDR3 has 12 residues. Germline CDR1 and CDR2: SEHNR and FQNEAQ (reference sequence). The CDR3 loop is CASSPTRYEQFF. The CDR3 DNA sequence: TGTGCCAGCAGCCCTACTCGGTATGAGCAGTTCTTC.

The CDR3 here is CASSPIGSGGEQYF. The CDR3, as DNA: TGTGCCAGCTCACCTATCGGGAGTGGTGGCGAGCAGTACTTC. This chain links TRBV18 with TRBJ2-7, with a possible D match to TRBD2 (6 bases). Germline CDR1 is KGHSH and CDR2 is LQKENI. The CDR3 is 14 residues long. Deletions cut 3 bases from V and 6 bases from J, with 15 bases between.

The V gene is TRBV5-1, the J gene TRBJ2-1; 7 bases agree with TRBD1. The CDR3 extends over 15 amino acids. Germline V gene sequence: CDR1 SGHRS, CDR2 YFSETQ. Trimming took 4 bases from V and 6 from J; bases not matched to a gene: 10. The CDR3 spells CASSPRDSASNEQFF. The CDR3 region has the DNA TGCGCCAGCAGCCCCCGGGACAGCGCCTCCAATGAGCAGTTCTTC.

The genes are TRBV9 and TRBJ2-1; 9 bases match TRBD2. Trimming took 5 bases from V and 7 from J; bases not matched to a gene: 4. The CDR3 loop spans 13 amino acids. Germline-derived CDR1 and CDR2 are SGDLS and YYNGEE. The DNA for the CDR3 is TGTGCCAGCAGGGCGGGAGGGGGAAATGAGCAGTTCTTC. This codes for CASRAGGGNEQFF.

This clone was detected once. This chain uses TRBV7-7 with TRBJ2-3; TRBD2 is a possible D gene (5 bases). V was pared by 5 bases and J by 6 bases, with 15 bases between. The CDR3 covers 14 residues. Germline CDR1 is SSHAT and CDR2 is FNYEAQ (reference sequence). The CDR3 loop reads CASSPEAGWDTQYF. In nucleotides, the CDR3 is TGTGCCAGCAGCCCCGAGGCGGGCTGGGATACGCAGTATTTT.

For the CDR3, the DNA is TGTGCCAGCAGCTTGTATTTCTACGAGCAGTACTTC. It codes for CASSLYFYEQYF. The gene calls are TRBV5-6 and TRBJ2-7; no clear D gene. CDR1 and CDR2 (germline): SGHDT, YYEEEE. Trimming left V 1 base short and J 3 bases short, with 5 bases between. This CDR3 spans 12 amino acids.

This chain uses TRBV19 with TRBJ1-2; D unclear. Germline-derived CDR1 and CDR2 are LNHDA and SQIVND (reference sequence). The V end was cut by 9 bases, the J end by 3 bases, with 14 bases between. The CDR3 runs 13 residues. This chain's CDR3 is CASWRGSDYGYTF. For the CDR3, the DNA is TGTGCCAGCTGGAGAGGCAGCGACTATGGCTACACCTTC.

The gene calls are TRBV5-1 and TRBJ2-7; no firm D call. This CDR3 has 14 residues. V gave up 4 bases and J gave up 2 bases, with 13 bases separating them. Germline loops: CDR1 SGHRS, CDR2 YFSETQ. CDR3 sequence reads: CASSLDGPPYEQYF. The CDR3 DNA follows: TGCGCCAGCAGCCTGGACGGTCCTCCCTACGAGCAGTACTTC.

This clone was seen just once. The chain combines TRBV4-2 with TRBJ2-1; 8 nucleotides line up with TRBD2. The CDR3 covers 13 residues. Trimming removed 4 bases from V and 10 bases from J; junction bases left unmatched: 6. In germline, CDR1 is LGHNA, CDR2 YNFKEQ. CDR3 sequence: CASSPGTSKEQFF. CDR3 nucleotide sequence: TGTGCCAGCAGCCCTGGGACTAGTAAGGAGCAGTTCTTC.

CDR3 sequence (DNA): TGTGCCAGCAGCTTGGGTCTAGCGGGTCCCAATGAGCAGTTCTTC. Encoded protein: CASSLGLAGPNEQFF. V usage is TRBV5-4 and J usage is TRBJ2-1, with TRBD2 matching over 8 bases. V shed 0 bases and J 6 bases; nucleotides not matched to a gene: 5. The length of the CDR3 is 15 residues. Germline CDR1 reads SGHNT; CDR2 reads YYREEE (reference sequence).

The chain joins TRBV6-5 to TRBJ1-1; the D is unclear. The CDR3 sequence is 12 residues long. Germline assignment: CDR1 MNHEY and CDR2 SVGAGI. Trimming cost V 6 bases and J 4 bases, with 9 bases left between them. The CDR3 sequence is CASRIGGTEAFF. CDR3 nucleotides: TGTGCCAGCAGGATCGGAGGCACTGAAGCTTTCTTT.

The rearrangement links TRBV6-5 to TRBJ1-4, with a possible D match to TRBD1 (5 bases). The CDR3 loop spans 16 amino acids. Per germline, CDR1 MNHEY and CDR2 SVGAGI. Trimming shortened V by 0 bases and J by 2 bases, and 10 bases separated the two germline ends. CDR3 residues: CASSYSIGGTNEKLFF. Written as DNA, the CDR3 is TGTGCCAGCAGTTACTCGATTGGGGGGACTAATGAAAAACTGTTTTTT.

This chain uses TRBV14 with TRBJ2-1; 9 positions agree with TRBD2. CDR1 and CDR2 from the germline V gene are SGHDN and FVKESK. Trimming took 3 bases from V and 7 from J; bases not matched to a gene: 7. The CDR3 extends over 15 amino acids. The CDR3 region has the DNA TGTGCCAGCAGCCAGGTAGCGGGAGTAGGGAATGAGCAGTTCTTC. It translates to CASSQVAGVGNEQFF.

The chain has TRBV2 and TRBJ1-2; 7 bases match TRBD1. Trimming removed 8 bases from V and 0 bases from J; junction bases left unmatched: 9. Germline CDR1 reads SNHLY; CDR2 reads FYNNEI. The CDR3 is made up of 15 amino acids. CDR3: CASQGGRIANYGYTF. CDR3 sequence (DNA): TGTGCCAGCCAGGGGGGCAGGATAGCTAACTATGGCTACACCTTC.

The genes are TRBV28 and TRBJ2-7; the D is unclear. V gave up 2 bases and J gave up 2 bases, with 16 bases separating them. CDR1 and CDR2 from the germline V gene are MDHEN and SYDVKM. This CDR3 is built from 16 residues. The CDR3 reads CASSLNWASATYEQYF. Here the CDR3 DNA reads TGTGCCAGCAGTTTAAATTGGGCTTCGGCAACCTACGAGCAGTACTTC. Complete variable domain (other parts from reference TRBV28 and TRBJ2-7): DVKVTQSSRYLVKRTGEKVFLECVQDMDHENMFWYRQDPGLGLRLIYFSYDVKMKEKGDIPEGYSVSREKKERFSLILESASTNQTSMYLCASSLNWASATYEQYFGPGTRLTVT.